These 8 T cell receptor beta chains originate from one sample sequenced in a study of PD-1 blockade in classical Hodgkin lymphoma. Measured with immunoSEQ multiplex PCR; TCRdb has only the in-frame clones, and not every one. The sample holds 35,000 to 45,000 clones, about nine tenths seen once. Following autologous stem cell transplantation, relapse occurred in every patient, and exposure to brentuximab vedotin varied. Sequenced material: peripheral blood mononuclear cells (PBMCs), taken at baseline. These receptors were obtained from a human donor with classical Hodgkin lymphoma.

The rearrangement joins TRBV10-3 to TRBJ1-2, with 7 bases that match TRBD1. The CDR3 totals 14 residues. The trim removed 6 bases at V and 7 bases at J, leaving 11 bases unmatched. The germline V gene has CDR1 ENHRY and CDR2 SYGVKD. Written as DNA, the CDR3 is TGTGCCATCAGCGAAGACAGGGCTGGGTCTGGCTACACCTTC. Its protein is CAISEDRAGSGYTF.

This clone showed up just once. The chain couples TRBV6-5 to TRBJ1-1; D unclear. Germline CDR1 is MNHEY and CDR2 is SVGAGI. V lost 6 bases to trimming and J lost 0 bases, with 8 bases between them. This CDR3 spans 13 amino acids. This CDR3 is CASRTRMNTEAFF. As DNA, the CDR3 is TGTGCCAGCAGAACTAGGATGAACACTGAAGCTTTCTTT.

The V call is TRBV6-5, the J call TRBJ1-1; weak D call: TRBD1 (5 bases). Trimming left V 2 bases short and J 9 bases short, with 16 bases between. Germline loops: CDR1 MNHEY, CDR2 SVGAGI. The CDR3 consists of 14 residues. The CDR3 is CASSYLDRRGKAFF. The CDR3 nucleotides read TGTGCCAGCAGTTACCTAGACCGGCGGGGGAAAGCTTTCTTT.

This sequence joins TRBV5-4 and TRBJ2-7; TRBD2 is a possible D gene (6 bases). CDR3 size: 12 residues. The V end was cut by 4 bases, the J end by 6 bases, with 11 bases between. CDR1 and CDR2 (germline): SGHNT, YYREEE (reference sequence). The CDR3 nucleotides are TGTGCCAGCAGCGCCCTGCGGGGCGAGCAGTACTTC. It translates to CASSALRGEQYF.

The chain uses TRBV10-3 and TRBJ1-1; 8 bases align to TRBD1. Losses at the gene ends were 5 bases for V and 4 bases for J; bases not matched to a gene: 6. The CDR3 sequence is 14 residues long. Looked up from germline, CDR1 is ENHRY and CDR2 is SYGVKD. The CDR3 bases are TGTGCCATCAGTAGACTGGACAGGGCCACTGAAGCTTTCTTT. Protein sequence: CAISRLDRATEAFF.

The V call is TRBV10-3, the J call TRBJ2-3; a weak D match, TRBD2 (5 bases). V gave up 8 bases and J gave up 2 bases, with 11 bases separating them. The V gene's germline CDR1 is ENHRY and CDR2 SYGVKD. The CDR3 has 13 residues. The DNA of the CDR3 is TGTGCCATCGGGAGAAGTCCCACAGATACGCAGTATTTT. Encoded protein: CAIGRSPTDTQYF.

In its sample, this clone was seen a few times. The J gene is TRBJ2-3, the V gene TRBV7-9, with TRBD2 as a possible D gene (7 bases). V lost 2 bases and J lost 2, with 14 bases in between. The germline V gene has CDR1 SEHNR and CDR2 FQNEAQ (reference sequence). The CDR3 has 16 residues. The CDR3, as DNA: TGTGCCAGCAGCTTACTTGGGGGGGCCCTCACAGATACGCAGTATTTT. Encoded protein: CASSLLGGALTDTQYF.

V usage is TRBV6-5 and J usage is TRBJ1-3; D remains ambiguous. V was trimmed by 7 bases and J by 4 bases, leaving 17 bases between them. The CDR3 loop spans 15 amino acids. Germline V gives CDR1 MNHEY, CDR2 SVGAGI. The CDR3 DNA is TGTGCCAGCAACGAGGGAGGATCGTACGGAAACACCATATATTTT. Its protein product is CASNEGGSYGNTIYF.